This TCR beta chain derives from a study of blood T cell repertoires in COVID-19 (dated by TCRdb to the early 2020s). A note on the overall study: The collaborator samples originated in the United States, Italy and Spain and spanned the acute and convalescent phases of COVID-19. Samples came from the ongoing ImmuneRACE study (first 160 participants) plus 1,254 subjects from 6 global collaborators. The dataset comprised deeply sampled blood TCRbeta repertoires from subjects exposed to, actively infected with, or recovered from COVID-19. The repertoires were released in a freely available public database meant as a resource for research on the immune response to SARS-CoV-2. Nearly every sample came with metadata listing a de-identified subject ID, COVID-19 status, age in years and sex. Where available, HLA class I and class II types were taken from metadata supplied by the sample provider and were not determined by assay-based typing. The material from the prospective study consisted of cDNA or gDNA derived from T cells, B-cell-depleted T cells, or PBMCs.

The immunoSEQ Assay, a bias-controlled multiplex PCR, was used to amplify TCRbeta CDR3 regions from genomic DNA. The original methods were these. Within the assay, amplification of reference gene primers was used to estimate how many nucleated cells each sample contained. To quantify the absolute abundance of each unique TCRbeta CDR3 rearrangement, sequence reads were collapsed and filtered. For each sample, productive Simpson clonality was calculated as the square root of Simpson's diversity index across productive rearrangements. The immuneACCESS repertoire file appears here via TCRdb, limited to in-frame rearrangements. These files lack a portion of the clones; in checked studies, under half of the deficit traces to unresolved V genes, and the cause of the others is not known. The DNA was the basis for D and trimming; V, J and clone size are from that table. This sample gives 85,000 to 120,000 clones in total; approximately 85% of them show up just once. In total, the top ten clones hold around 9.5% of the sample.

Trimming leaves V shorter by 4 bases and J shorter by 2 bases, with the junction holding 4 bases beyond the gene matches. The CDR3 measures 16 amino acids from cysteine to phenylalanine. Solely the CDR3 DNA is kept, with 48 bases framed from the first base. Per the germline V gene (reference sequence), LGHDT is the CDR1 and YNNKEL is the CDR2. Whole blood was collected in K2EDTA tubes by collaborating institutions according to the institutions' own protocols. Collaborator samples were shipped for TCRbeta analysis as frozen whole blood, isolated PBMCs, or DNA extracted from either sample type. This clone was counted a single time. This clone's antigen is unknown. Per-base quality was not reported, and no clone a single base away is much larger than it. Broad study findings and their caveats: How much clinical and demographic metadata was included differed by source and by participant, and the metadata was provided uncurated.

Sequences were obtained from peripheral blood. The receptor was isolated from a man aged 40-55 years with active or convalescent COVID-19. The chain is made from TRBV3-1 (or the pseudogene TRBV3-2) and TRBJ1-6; TRBD1 fits 8 bases in the junction. The DNA sequence follows: TGTGCCAGCAGCCGGAAACAGGGGGCCTATAATTCACCCCTCCACTTT. This sequence encodes CASSRKQGAYNSPLHF.